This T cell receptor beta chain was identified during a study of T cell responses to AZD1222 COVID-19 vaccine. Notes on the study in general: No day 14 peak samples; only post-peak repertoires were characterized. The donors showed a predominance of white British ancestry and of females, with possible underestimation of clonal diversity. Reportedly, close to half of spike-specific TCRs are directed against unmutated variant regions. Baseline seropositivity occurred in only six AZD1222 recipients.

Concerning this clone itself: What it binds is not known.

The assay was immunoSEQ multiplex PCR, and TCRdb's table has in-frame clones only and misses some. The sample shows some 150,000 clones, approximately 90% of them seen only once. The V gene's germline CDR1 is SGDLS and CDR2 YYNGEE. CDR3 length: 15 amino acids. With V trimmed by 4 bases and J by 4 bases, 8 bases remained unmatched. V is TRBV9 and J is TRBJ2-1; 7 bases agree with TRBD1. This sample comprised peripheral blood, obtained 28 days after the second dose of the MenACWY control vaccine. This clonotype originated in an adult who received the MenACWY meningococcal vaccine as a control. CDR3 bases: TGTGCCAGCAGCCCCGAGGGGGCGAGATACAATGAGCAGTTCTTC. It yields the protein CASSPEGARYNEQFF.